This T cell receptor (beta chain) was obtained from a study of T cells in Graves' hyperthyroidism and ophthalmopathy. General observations from the study: Separation of ophthalmopathy from stable hyperthyroidism was achieved by a 13 V-J model.

TCR beta CDR3 regions were amplified from RNA transcripts. The TCR CDR3 was amplified in a first-round RT-PCR using the HTBI primer set. TCRdb used MiXCR to reprocess the multiplex PCR reads, holding one entry per CDR3 protein. Of 300,000 or so distinct CDR3 sequences listed, roughly 15% are singletons. Together with thyroid ultrasound, orbital computed tomography, serum thyroxine and TRAb, clinical symptoms were used for diagnoses. Cells are PBMCs isolated from around 10 ml of fresh blood. CDR3 length: 12 amino acids. In germline, CDR1 is MNHEY, CDR2 SMNVEV (reference sequence). V dropped 4 bases and J dropped 11 bases, with 14 bases sitting between them. In this sample, this clonotype turned up many times. Its matching antigen is unknown.

The chain uses TRBV27 and TRBJ1-1; D gene unclear. The sequencing sample was made of blood. The sequence derives from a young man with Graves' hyperthyroidism. CDR3 amino acids: CASSSPGGWAFF. In DNA form, the CDR3 reads TGTGCCAGCAGTTCGCCAGGCGGATGGGCTTTCTTT.